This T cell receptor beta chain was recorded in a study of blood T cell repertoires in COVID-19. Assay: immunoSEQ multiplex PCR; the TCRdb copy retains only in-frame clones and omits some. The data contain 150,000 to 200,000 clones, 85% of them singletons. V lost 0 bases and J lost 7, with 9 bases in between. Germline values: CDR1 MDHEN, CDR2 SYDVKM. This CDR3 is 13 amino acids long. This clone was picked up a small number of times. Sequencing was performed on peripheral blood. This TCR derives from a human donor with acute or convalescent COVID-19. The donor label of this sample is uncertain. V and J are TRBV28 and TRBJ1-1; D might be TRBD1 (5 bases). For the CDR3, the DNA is TGTGCCAGCAGTTTATGGGGGCGGTTTGAAGCTTTCTTT. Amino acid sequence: CASSLWGRFEAFF.